The 2 T cell receptor beta chains reported below all come from one sample, sequenced in a study of blood T cells in healthy people across ages. Primers used in a second PCR of about 7 to 12 cycles were a sample-barcoded 5' primer and a J-beta primer mix. MiXCR was run by TCRdb on the 5' RACE reads, yielding one entry per CDR3 protein. Here the sample spans under 2 million distinct CDR3 sequences, 34% being singletons. The sample was blood. Receptors were obtained from a woman in her 30s in good health.

The rearrangement joins TRBV6-6 to TRBJ2-5, with D perhaps matching TRBD1 or TRBD2 (5 bases each). CDR1 MNHNY and CDR2 SVGAGI come from the germline V gene (reference sequence). V lost 7 bases to trimming and J lost 5 bases, with 20 bases between them. The CDR3 runs 15 residues. In DNA, the CDR3 is TGTGCCAGCACCCCAGGGACCCAGTGGGTGGAGACCCAGTACTTC. This sequence encodes CASTPGTQWVETQYF.

This clonotype was seen more than once but under ten times. The rearrangement joins TRBV29-1 to TRBJ2-1; 7 nucleotides agree with TRBD1. Germline CDR1 reads SQVTM; CDR2 reads ANQGSEA. The CDR3 contains 15 residues. V trimming: 7 bases; J trimming: 4 bases; junction bases outside the gene matches: 13. For the CDR3, the DNA is TGCAGCGGAATGACAGGGACCGGTATGTACAATGAGCAGTTCTTC. As protein: CSGMTGTGMYNEQFF.